Below are 29 T cell receptor beta chains sequenced from a single sample in a study of T-cell reconstitution after alpha-beta-depleted transplantation in children. Using unique molecular identifiers, the investigators prepared the TCRbeta library. TCRdb called the PCR reads again in MiXCR, with one record for every CDR3 protein. The data show 60,000 to 85,000 distinct CDR3 sequences, over 15% seen once. This specimen consisted of PBMCs, mostly from graft donor cells, obtained 360 days after TCRalphabeta/CD19-depleted stem cell transplant. These receptors were obtained from a male patient aged 2-10 years who had a stem cell transplant for acute lymphoblastic leukemia, so the T cells may come from the graft donor.

This chain joins TRBV10-3 and TRBJ2-3, with D perhaps TRBD1 (5 bases). The V and J ends lost 6 bases and 3 bases respectively, with 13 bases between them. This CDR3 comprises 14 residues. Germline-derived CDR1 and CDR2 are ENHRY and SYGVKD. The CDR3 coding sequence is TGTGCCATCAGCAGGGAACTGGGAACAGATACGCAGTATTTT. Amino acids: CAISRELGTDTQYF.

The chain recombines TRBV7-8 with TRBJ2-5; 9 nucleotides line up with TRBD2. The V and J ends lost 2 bases and 7 bases, in that order; junction bases with no gene match: 11. Germline-derived CDR1 and CDR2 are SGHVS and FQNEAQ. The CDR3 is 16 amino acids. In nucleotides, the CDR3 is TGTGCCAGCAGCTTAAAAGTGCTAGCGGGAAGGGGGACCCAGTACTTC. It codes for CASSLKVLAGRGTQYF. The full variable domain, its missing parts supplied by reference TRBV7-8 and TRBJ2-5, is GAGVSQSPRYKVAKRGQDVALRCDPISGHVSLFWYQQALGQGPEFLTYFQNEAQLDKSGLPSDRFFAERPEGSVSTLKIQRTQQEDSAVYLCASSLKVLAGRGTQYFGPGTRLLVL.

The V call is TRBV6-1, the J call TRBJ2-1, with 12 bases aligning to TRBD2. The CDR3 contains 18 residues. Germline loops: CDR1 MNHNS, CDR2 SASEGT. Unmatched junction bases numbered 12, after V lost 1 base and J lost 8 bases. The CDR3: CASSEDLVGLAGGDEQFF. The CDR3 coding sequence is TGTGCCAGCAGTGAAGATTTGGTGGGGCTAGCGGGAGGGGATGAGCAGTTCTTC.

This clonotype has only a few counts. The chain links TRBV12-3 or TRBV12-4 to TRBJ2-5; 9 bases match TRBD2. Trimming removed 6 bases from V and 4 bases from J; junction bases left unmatched: 12. There are 16 residues in the CDR3. The CDR3 spells CASSRGIAGAGETQYF. The CDR3 DNA reads as TGTGCCAGCAGCCGCGGCATAGCGGGAGCGGGAGAGACCCAGTACTTC.

The chain uses TRBV12-3 or TRBV12-4 and TRBJ2-7; TRBD2 matches at 9 bases. Losses at the gene ends were 2 bases for V and 7 bases for J; bases not matched to a gene: 6. The CDR3 consists of 14 residues. The chain's CDR3 is CASSLLAGVGEQYF. The CDR3 region has the DNA TGTGCCAGCAGTTTATTAGCGGGAGTCGGGGAGCAGTACTTC.

This clonotype showed up many times. The chain links TRBV5-1 to TRBJ2-3, with 7 bases matching TRBD2. The V segment lost 3 bases and the J segment 6 bases; nucleotides outside the gene matches: 16. CDR1 and CDR2 from the germline V gene are SGHRS and YFSETQ. There are 17 residues in the CDR3. The DNA for the CDR3 is TGCGCCAGCAGCTCCCGACTAGCTTGGGTAGCCCGGGATACGCAGTATTTT. Protein sequence: CASSSRLAWVARDTQYF.

The gene calls are TRBV13 and TRBJ1-2; D remains ambiguous. The CDR3 covers 13 residues. With 4 bases removed from V and 8 bases from J, the gap between germline ends came to 14 bases. Per germline, CDR1 PRHDT and CDR2 FYEKMQ (reference sequence). The DNA for the CDR3 is TGTGCCAGCAGCTCAAAAGCCCCGAGAGGCTACACCTTC. Its translation is CASSSKAPRGYTF. Variable domain in full (rest from reference TRBV13 and TRBJ1-2): AAGVIQSPRHLIKEKRETATLKCYPIPRHDTVYWYQQGPGQDPQFLISFYEKMQSDKGSIPDRFSAQQFSDYHSELNMSSLELGDSALYFCASSSKAPRGYTFGSGTRLTVV.

The chain combines TRBV7-8 with TRBJ1-4; the match to TRBD1 covers 8 bases. Germline V CDR1 and CDR2: SGHVS, FQNEAQ. V trimming: 3 bases; J trimming: 8 bases; junction bases outside the gene matches: 8. The CDR3 totals 15 residues. This CDR3 reads CASSLSRGRWEKLFF. In DNA, the CDR3 is TGTGCCAGCAGCTTGAGCAGGGGGCGCTGGGAAAAACTGTTTTTT.

V and J are TRBV20-1 and TRBJ2-3, with TRBD2 matching 11 bases. The germline gives CDR1 DFQATT, CDR2 SNEGSKA (reference sequence). J gave up 4 bases and V 1 base, and 4 bases lay outside the gene matches. This CDR3 contains 15 residues. The CDR3 reads CSARALAGGADTQYF. DNA for the CDR3: TGCAGTGCTAGAGCGCTAGCGGGAGGAGCAGATACGCAGTATTTT.

This clonotype was picked up many times. The gene calls are TRBV12-3 or TRBV12-4 and TRBJ1-2; 7 nucleotides line up with TRBD1. The ends lost 6 bases at V and 4 bases at J; junction bases unmatched: 5. The CDR3 is made up of 13 amino acids. CDR3 loop: CASSTQGRYGYTF. The CDR3 DNA is TGTGCCAGCAGCACACAGGGGCGCTATGGCTACACCTTC.

The chain links TRBV5-1 to TRBJ2-7, with 7 bases fitting TRBD1. This CDR3 comprises 16 residues. Germline V gene sequence: CDR1 SGHRS, CDR2 YFSETQ. V dropped 2 bases and J dropped 2; count of bases not matched to a gene: 10. In nucleotides, the CDR3 is TGCGCCAGCAGCTTTTCGACAGGGATGGTCCCCTACGAGCAGTACTTC. It yields the protein CASSFSTGMVPYEQYF.

This clonotype was recorded a few times. The gene calls are TRBV6-5 and TRBJ2-3, with 9 bases matching TRBD1. Germline V gene sequence: CDR1 MNHEY, CDR2 SVGAGI. This CDR3 region has 15 residues. Trimming removed 0 bases from V and 3 bases from J; junction bases left unmatched: 1. CDR3 protein: CASSYSGQGTDTQYF. The CDR3 DNA reads as TGTGCCAGCAGTTACTCGGGACAGGGAACAGATACGCAGTATTTT.

The chain is built from TRBV5-1 and TRBJ2-1; D perhaps matches TRBD2 (5 bases). The CDR3 consists of 15 residues. Per germline, CDR1 SGHRS and CDR2 YFSETQ. V lost 0 bases and J 3 bases, leaving 10 bases between the germline ends. The CDR3 here is CASSLGLAYYNEQFF. Written as DNA, the CDR3 is TGCGCCAGCAGCTTGGGGCTAGCTTACTACAATGAGCAGTTCTTC.

The rearrangement uses TRBV7-9 and TRBJ2-3; D gene uncertain. Trimming removed 3 bases from V and 1 base from J, with 17 bases in between. Germline CDR1 is SEHNR and CDR2 is FQNEAQ (reference sequence). This CDR3 comprises 17 residues. The CDR3 coding sequence is TGTGCCAGCAGCTTCCCCTCTAGGGTTCTAGGCACAGATACGCAGTATTTT. The encoded protein is CASSFPSRVLGTDTQYF.

This clonotype was observed a handful of times. The rearrangement links TRBV7-8 to TRBJ2-3; D perhaps matches TRBD1 (8 bases). Trimming removed 3 bases from V and 3 bases from J, with 13 bases in between. CDR1 and CDR2 (germline): SGHVS, FQNEAQ. The CDR3 loop spans 15 amino acids. In nucleotides, the CDR3 is TGTGCCAGCAGCTTGACAGGGGAGGGGACAGATACGCAGTATTTT. It is translated as CASSLTGEGTDTQYF.

This clonotype was counted only a few times. This chain connects TRBV4-2 to TRBJ1-5; tentative D call: TRBD1 (5 bases). Deletions cut 1 base from V and 4 bases from J, with 14 bases between. CDR3 size: 16 residues. CDR1 and CDR2 (germline): LGHNA, YNFKEQ. CDR3 sequence: CASSQGLGLSNQPQHF. The CDR3 DNA sequence: TGTGCCAGCAGCCAAGGTCTGGGGCTCTCGAATCAGCCCCAGCATTTT.

This clonotype has just a few counts. The V call is TRBV11-1, the J call TRBJ2-1; possible D gene TRBD1, 5 bases. The CDR3 has 18 residues. V gave up 5 bases and J gave up 5 bases, with 25 bases separating them. Germline V gene data show CDR1 as SGHAT and CDR2 as FQDESV (reference sequence). CDR3 sequence: CASSKGVLRSPADNEQFF. The CDR3 coding sequence is TGTGCCAGCAGCAAAGGGGTTTTAAGGAGTCCTGCGGACAATGAGCAGTTCTTC. Filled out from reference TRBV11-1 and TRBJ2-1, the complete variable domain reads EAEVAQSPRYKITEKSQAVAFWCDPISGHATLYWYRQILGQGPELLVQFQDESVVDDSQLPKDRFSAERLKGVDSTLKIQPAELGDSAMYLCASSKGVLRSPADNEQFFGPGTRLTVL.

This chain joins TRBV20-1 and TRBJ2-7; D may be TRBD1 (5 bases). Trimming left V 6 bases short and J 3 bases short, with 12 bases between. This CDR3 is 12 amino acids long. Germline V gene lookup returns CDR1 DFQATT and CDR2 SNEGSKA (reference sequence). CDR3 in amino acids: CSAREDHYEQYF. The CDR3, as DNA: TGCAGTGCCAGGGAAGATCACTACGAGCAGTACTTC.

This clonotype has a handful of counts. The chain uses TRBV11-2 and TRBJ2-1; TRBD2 matches at 8 bases. Germline CDR1 and CDR2: SGHAT and FQNNGV. V was clipped by 5 bases and J by 8 bases; unmatched bases: 11. This CDR3 is built from 15 residues. CDR3 coding DNA: TGTGCCAGCAGCCGGAAAAGCGGGAGATTTGATGAGCAGTTCTTC. Its protein is CASSRKSGRFDEQFF.

The chain employs TRBV5-1 and TRBJ2-7; 8 positions match TRBD2. The germline V gene has CDR1 SGHRS and CDR2 YFSETQ. This CDR3 has 16 residues. Trimming removed 0 bases from V and 4 bases from J; junction bases left unmatched: 9. The CDR3 region has the DNA TGCGCCAGCAGCTTGGCCGTGACTAGCGTGTCGTACGAGCAGTACTTC. Translation: CASSLAVTSVSYEQYF.

The V and J genes are TRBV7-9 and TRBJ2-7; no clear D gene. The CDR3 totals 14 residues. V dropped 1 base and J dropped 3 bases, with 10 bases sitting between them. Germline V CDR1 and CDR2: SEHNR, FQNEAQ (reference sequence). The CDR3 reads CASSLGWTDYEQYF. The DNA of the CDR3 is TGTGCCAGCAGCTTAGGCTGGACGGACTACGAGCAGTACTTC.

This clonotype was counted between two and nine times. The chain uses TRBV29-1 and TRBJ2-1; no definite D call. V was cut by 2 bases and J by 2 bases, with 7 bases left in between. Germline values: CDR1 SQVTM, CDR2 ANQGSEA. The CDR3 is made up of 13 amino acids. The CDR3 region is CSVERLPYNEQFF. The CDR3 nucleotides read TGCAGCGTTGAACGGCTGCCCTACAATGAGCAGTTCTTC.

This clonotype has only a few counts. The J gene is TRBJ2-7, the V gene TRBV10-2; 10 positions agree with TRBD2. The germline V gene has CDR1 WSHSY and CDR2 SAAADI. V lost 7 bases, J lost 1 base, and 4 bases stayed unmatched. This CDR3 has 14 residues. The CDR3 nucleotides read TGCGCCAGCAAACGGACTAGCGGTTCCTACGAGCAGTACTTC. Translating it yields CASKRTSGSYEQYF.

This clonotype was seen a few times. The chain links TRBV5-1 to TRBJ2-5, with D perhaps TRBD1 (5 bases). Per the germline V gene, CDR1 is SGHRS and CDR2 is YFSETQ. The CDR3 contains 15 residues. Trimming pared 3 bases from V and 5 bases from J, leaving 17 bases between. The CDR3 reads CASSWTQGASETQYF. CDR3 in DNA: TGCGCCAGCAGCTGGACACAAGGAGCCTCCGAGACCCAGTACTTC.

The chain links TRBV20-1 to TRBJ2-2; the D is unclear. CDR3 length: 14 amino acids. Germline V gene data show CDR1 as DFQATT and CDR2 as SNEGSKA (reference sequence). Trimming took 1 base from V and 2 from J, leaving 8 bases between them. The CDR3: CSARGQTNTGELFF. In DNA, the CDR3 is TGCAGTGCTAGAGGGCAGACTAACACCGGGGAGCTGTTTTTT.

This clonotype showed up just a few times. The CDR3 DNA sequence: TGTGCCAGCAGTCCTGGGCAGCTAGCGGTTAGCACAGATACGCAGTATTTT. This translates into CASSPGQLAVSTDTQYF. The rearrangement joins TRBV27 to TRBJ2-3; TRBD2 aligns across 7 bases. Germline-derived CDR1 and CDR2 are MNHEY and SMNVEV (reference sequence). V trimming: 5 bases; J trimming: 0 bases; junction bases outside the gene matches: 11. The CDR3 runs 17 residues.

This clonotype was observed a handful of times. The V gene is TRBV4-1, the J gene TRBJ2-5; D might be TRBD1 (7 bases). V was pared by 1 base and J by 0 bases, with 15 bases between. The germline gives CDR1 MGHRA, CDR2 YSYEKL. The CDR3 covers 17 residues. Here the CDR3 reads CASSQGGTAKYQETQYF. CDR3 nucleotide sequence: TGCGCCAGCAGCCAAGGCGGGACAGCGAAATACCAAGAGACCCAGTACTTC.

V and J are TRBV7-9 and TRBJ2-7, with D tentatively TRBD2 (6 bases). The CDR3 sequence is 15 residues long. V lost 4 bases and J lost 3, with 16 bases in between. Germline CDR1 and CDR2: SEHNR and FQNEAQ (reference sequence). The DNA of the CDR3 is TGTGCCAGCAGCTCGCCCGGGACTGATTACTACGAGCAGTACTTC. Its translation: CASSSPGTDYYEQYF.

This clonotype was found many times. The rearrangement uses TRBV6-6 and TRBJ1-6; possibly TRBD1 for D (5 bases). The CDR3 totals 14 residues. V gave up 1 base and J gave up 7 bases, with 8 bases separating them. Per the germline V gene, CDR1 is MNHNY and CDR2 is SVGAGI (reference sequence). For the CDR3, the DNA is TGTGCCAGCAGTTACTGGGACGCAAATTCACCCCTCCACTTT. Residues: CASSYWDANSPLHF.